A single TCR beta chain is shown here with its context. What this receptor recognizes is not known. The input lacks base qualities; no much larger clone sits a single base away. Compared with germline, V lacks 6 bases and J lacks 4 bases; bases without a gene match: 8. Per the germline V gene, KGHSH is the CDR1 and LQKENI is the CDR2. From cysteine to phenylalanine, the CDR3 is 14 amino acids long. Only the CDR3 region is kept as DNA, spanning 42 bases read in frame from base 1. Peripheral blood CD8+ and CD4+ T cells from healthy donors, Susac syndrome patients and multiple sclerosis patients were profiled using high-throughput TCR beta sequencing. Susac syndrome patients met recently defined diagnostic criteria for definite or probable disease. Bulk CD8+ and CD4+ T cells were purified by magnetic negative isolation, while CD8+ TEMRA cells were enriched using FACS. Blood was drawn into EDTA tubes, processed within 24 hours, and PBMCs were isolated by density gradient centrifugation. PBMCs intended for TCR sequencing were cryopreserved in liquid nitrogen and thawed later in a water bath at 37 degrees C. Purity of sorted or isolated CD4+, CD8+ and CD8+ TEMRA cells was at least 90%.

The sample comes from a study of CD8 T cells in Susac syndrome (dated by TCRdb to the late 2010s). Context from the whole study: Of the Susac syndrome patients who were sequenced, eight or nine were in clinical remission while six had clinically active disease. Whether CD8+ T cell activation and differentiation in Susac syndrome was antigen driven was tested using repertoire sequencing. At the time of blood withdrawal, Susac syndrome patients were either therapy-naive, taking corticosteroids (with some also receiving IVIg), or on IVIg alone. The paper's findings and limits, for the study overall: The number of individuals in the TCR sequencing and HLA analysis was acknowledged as relatively small. The CD4+ T cell repertoire of patients with Susac syndrome showed no detectable clonal expansion.

RNA was extracted with the RNeasy kit and about 0.5 to 1 ug was reverse transcribed using random hexamers. The immunoSEQ multiplex PCR assay, which covers 54 Vbeta and 13 Jbeta segments, was used to amplify TCR beta CDR3 regions. PCR amplification bias was corrected by using a synthetic template baseline for primer optimization and computational correction. As for the original processing: Reads were annotated to V, D and J genes according to IMGT and were analyzed with immunoSEQ Analyzer, with only productive sequences retained. Clonality was calculated as one minus the Shannon entropy normalized by log2 of the number of productive unique sequences. For each patient and control, public and private clones were evaluated within the 100 most prevalent clones. Clones were defined as Susac-specific if absent from the healthy and MS cohorts, from 900 to 1,300 published viral clones and from other ImmuneACCESS disease sequences. The public reads were reprocessed in TCRdb via fastp at Q25 and MiXCR, keeping in-frame beta chains. Under each unique CDR3 protein, matching rows form one entry showing the most common genes and DNA. TCRdb's processing, not the authors', yielded these V and J calls. The sample includes around 180,000 distinct CDR3 sequences, with around 94% observed a single time. The ten largest clones take up 0.095% to 0.13% of the sample.

Recombination joined TRBV18 with TRBJ2-7, with 8 bases aligning to TRBD1. The sample comprised CD4+ T cells from PBMCs. The sequence was collected from a human donor with Susac syndrome. The DNA is TGTGCCAGCTCGTCAGGGGGCGCAGGTTACGAGCAGTACTTC. Its translation reads: CASSSGGAGYEQYF.